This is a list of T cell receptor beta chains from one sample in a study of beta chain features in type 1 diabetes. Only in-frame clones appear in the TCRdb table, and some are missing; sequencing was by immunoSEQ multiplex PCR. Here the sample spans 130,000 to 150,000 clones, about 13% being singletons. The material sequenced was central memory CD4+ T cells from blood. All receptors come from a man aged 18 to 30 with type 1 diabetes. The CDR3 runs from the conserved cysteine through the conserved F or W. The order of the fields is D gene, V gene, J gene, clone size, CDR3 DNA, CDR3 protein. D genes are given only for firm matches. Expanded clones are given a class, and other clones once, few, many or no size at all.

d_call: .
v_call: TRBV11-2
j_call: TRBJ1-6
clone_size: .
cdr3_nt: TGTGCCAGCAGCATTGGGGCAGTAATCTATAATTCACCCCTCCACTTT
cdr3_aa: CASSIGAVIYNSPLHF

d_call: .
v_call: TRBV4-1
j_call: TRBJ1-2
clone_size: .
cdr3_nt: TGCGCCAGCAGCCACAGGGAAAACTATGGCTACACCTTC
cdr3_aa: CASSHRENYGYTF

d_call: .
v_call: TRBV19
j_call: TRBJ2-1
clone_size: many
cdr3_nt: TGTGCCAGTAGCACGGGACGTAATGAGCAGTTCTTC
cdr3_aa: CASSTGRNEQFF

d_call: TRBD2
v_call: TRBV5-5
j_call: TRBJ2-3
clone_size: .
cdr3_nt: TGTGCCAGCAGCATCCGGACTAGCGGGAACACAGATACGCAGTATTTT
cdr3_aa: CASSIRTSGNTDTQYF

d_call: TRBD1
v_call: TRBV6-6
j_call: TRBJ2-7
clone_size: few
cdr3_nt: TGTGCCAGCAGTCGGACAGGGTTCGAGCAGTACTTC
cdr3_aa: CASSRTGFEQYF

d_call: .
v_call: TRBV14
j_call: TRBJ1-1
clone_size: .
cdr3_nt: TGTGCCAGCAGCCAAGGACTGTCTTCTGCTGAAGCTTTCTTT
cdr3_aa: CASSQGLSSAEAFF

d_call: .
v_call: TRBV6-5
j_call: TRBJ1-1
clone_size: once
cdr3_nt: TGTGCCAGCAGGTTCGGGGAGAACACTGAAGCTTTCTTT
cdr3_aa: CASRFGENTEAFF

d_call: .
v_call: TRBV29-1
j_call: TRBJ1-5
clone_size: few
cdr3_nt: TGCAGCGTTACCTCATATTATAGCAATCAGCCCCAGCATTTT
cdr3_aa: CSVTSYYSNQPQHF

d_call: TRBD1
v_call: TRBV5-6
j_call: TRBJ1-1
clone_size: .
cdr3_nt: TGTGCCAGCAGCAGAACGGGACAGACAATCTTTGAAGCTTTCTTT
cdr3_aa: CASSRTGQTIFEAFF

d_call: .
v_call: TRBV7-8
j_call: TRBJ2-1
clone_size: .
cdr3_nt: TGTGCCAGCAGCTTAGCTCGGGACAATGAACAGTTCTTC
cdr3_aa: CASSLARDNEQFF

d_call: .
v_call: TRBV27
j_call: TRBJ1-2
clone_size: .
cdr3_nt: TGTGCCACGCGAAGCGGGAGAGAGGTCGACTATGGCTACACCTTC
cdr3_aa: CATRSGREVDYGYTF

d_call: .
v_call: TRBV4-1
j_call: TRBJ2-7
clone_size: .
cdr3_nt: TGCGCCAGCAGCCATAACAGCATGGGACTACAGGGGTACGAGCAGTACTTC
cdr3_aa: CASSHNSMGLQGYEQYF

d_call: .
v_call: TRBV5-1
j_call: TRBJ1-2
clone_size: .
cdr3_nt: TGCGCCAGCAGTGGCGGGACGGTTGGCTACACCTTC
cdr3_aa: CASSGGTVGYTF